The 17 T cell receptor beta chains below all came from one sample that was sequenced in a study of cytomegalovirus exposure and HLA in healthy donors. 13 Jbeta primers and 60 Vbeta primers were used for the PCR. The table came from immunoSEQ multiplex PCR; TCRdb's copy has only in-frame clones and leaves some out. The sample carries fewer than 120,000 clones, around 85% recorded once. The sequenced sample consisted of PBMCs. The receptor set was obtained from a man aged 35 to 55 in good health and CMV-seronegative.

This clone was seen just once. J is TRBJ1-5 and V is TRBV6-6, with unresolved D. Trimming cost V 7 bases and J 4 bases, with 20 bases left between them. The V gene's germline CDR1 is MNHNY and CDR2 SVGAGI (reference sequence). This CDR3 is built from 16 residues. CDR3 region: CASTQSGVGSNQPQHF. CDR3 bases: TGTGCCAGCACCCAGAGCGGGGTGGGTTCGAATCAGCCCCAGCATTTT.

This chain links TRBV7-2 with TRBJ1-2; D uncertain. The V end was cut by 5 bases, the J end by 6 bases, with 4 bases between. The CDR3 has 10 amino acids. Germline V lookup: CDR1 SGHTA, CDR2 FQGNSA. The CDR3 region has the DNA TGTGCCAGCAGCCCTGATGGCTACACCTTC. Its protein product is CASSPDGYTF.

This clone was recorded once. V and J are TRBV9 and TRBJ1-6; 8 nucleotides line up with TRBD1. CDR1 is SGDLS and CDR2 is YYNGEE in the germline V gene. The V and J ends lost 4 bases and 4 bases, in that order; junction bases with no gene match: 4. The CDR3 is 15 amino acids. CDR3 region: CASSPRQGYNSPLHF. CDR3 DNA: TGTGCCAGCAGCCCCCGACAGGGGTATAATTCACCCCTCCACTTT.

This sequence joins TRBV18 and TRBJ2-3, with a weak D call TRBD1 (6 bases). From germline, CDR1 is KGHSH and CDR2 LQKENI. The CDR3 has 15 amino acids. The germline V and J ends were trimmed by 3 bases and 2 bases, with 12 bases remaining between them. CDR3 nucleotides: TGTGCCAGCTCACCCGGACAGTCTTTCACAGATACGCAGTATTTT. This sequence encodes CASSPGQSFTDTQYF.

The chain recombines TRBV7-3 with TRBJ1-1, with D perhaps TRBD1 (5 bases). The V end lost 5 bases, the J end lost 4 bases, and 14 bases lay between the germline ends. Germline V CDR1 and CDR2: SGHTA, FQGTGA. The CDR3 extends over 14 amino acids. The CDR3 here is CASSAQGGRTEAFF. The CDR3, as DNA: TGTGCCAGCAGCGCTCAGGGAGGGCGCACTGAAGCTTTCTTT.

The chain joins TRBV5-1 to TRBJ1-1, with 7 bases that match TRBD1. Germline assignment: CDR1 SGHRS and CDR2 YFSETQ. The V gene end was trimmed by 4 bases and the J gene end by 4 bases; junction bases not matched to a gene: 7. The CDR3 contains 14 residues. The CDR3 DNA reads TGCGCCAGCAGCCCAATGGCAGGGGGCACTGAAGCTTTCTTT. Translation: CASSPMAGGTEAFF.

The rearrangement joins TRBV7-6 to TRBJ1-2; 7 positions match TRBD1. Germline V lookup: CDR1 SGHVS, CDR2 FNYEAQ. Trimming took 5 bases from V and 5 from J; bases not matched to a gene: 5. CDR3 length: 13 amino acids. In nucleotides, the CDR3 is TGTGCCAGCAGCGCTACAGGGGATTATGGCTACACCTTC. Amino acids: CASSATGDYGYTF.

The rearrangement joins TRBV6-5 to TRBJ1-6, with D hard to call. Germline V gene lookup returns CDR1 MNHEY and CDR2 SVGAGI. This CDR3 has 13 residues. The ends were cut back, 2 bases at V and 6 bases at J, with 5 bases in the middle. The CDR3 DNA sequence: TGTGCCAGCAGTTACCAGGCTAATTCACCCCTCCACTTT. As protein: CASSYQANSPLHF.

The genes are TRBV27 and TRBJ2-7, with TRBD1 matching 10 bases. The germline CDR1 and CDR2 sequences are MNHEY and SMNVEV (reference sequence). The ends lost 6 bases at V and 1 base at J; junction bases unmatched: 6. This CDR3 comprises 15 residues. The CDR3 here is CASRRGTGASYEQYF. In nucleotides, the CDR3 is TGTGCCAGCAGGCGCGGGACAGGGGCGTCCTACGAGCAGTACTTC.

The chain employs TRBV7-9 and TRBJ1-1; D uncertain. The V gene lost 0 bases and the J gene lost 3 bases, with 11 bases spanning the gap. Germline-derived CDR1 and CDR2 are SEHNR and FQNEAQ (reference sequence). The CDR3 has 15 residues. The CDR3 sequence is CASSLAAGAHTEAFF. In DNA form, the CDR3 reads TGTGCCAGCAGCTTAGCGGCGGGAGCACACACTGAAGCTTTCTTT. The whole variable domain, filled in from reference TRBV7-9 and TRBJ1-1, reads DTGVSQNPRHKITKRGQNVTFRCDPISEHNRLYWYRQTLGQGPEFLTYFQNEAQLEKSRLLSDRFSAERPKGSFSTLEIQRTEQGDSAMYLCASSLAAGAHTEAFFGQGTRLTVV.

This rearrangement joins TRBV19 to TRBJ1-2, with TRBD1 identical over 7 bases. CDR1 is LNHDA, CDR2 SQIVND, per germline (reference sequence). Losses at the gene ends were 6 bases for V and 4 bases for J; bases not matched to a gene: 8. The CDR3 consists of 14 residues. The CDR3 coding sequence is TGTGCCAGTAGGGACAGGAGCGCTGGCTATGGCTACACCTTC. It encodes CASRDRSAGYGYTF.

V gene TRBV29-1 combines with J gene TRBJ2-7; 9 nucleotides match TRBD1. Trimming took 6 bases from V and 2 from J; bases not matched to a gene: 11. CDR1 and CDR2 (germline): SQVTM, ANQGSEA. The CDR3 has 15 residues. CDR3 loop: CSVRTDRGGTYEQYF. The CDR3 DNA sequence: TGCAGCGTGCGAACTGACAGGGGGGGGACCTACGAGCAGTACTTC.

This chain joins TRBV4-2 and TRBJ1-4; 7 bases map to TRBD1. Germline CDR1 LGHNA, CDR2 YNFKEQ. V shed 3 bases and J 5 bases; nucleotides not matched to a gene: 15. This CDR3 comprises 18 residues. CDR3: CASSQGFRATGRNEKLFF. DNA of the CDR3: TGTGCCAGCAGCCAGGGGTTTCGAGCGACAGGGAGGAATGAAAAACTGTTTTTT.

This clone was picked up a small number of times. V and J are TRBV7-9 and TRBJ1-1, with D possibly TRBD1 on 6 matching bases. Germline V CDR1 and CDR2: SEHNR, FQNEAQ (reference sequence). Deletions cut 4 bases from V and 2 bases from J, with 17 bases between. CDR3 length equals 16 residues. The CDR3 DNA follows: TGTGCCAGCAGCTCTCGATTTGGACAGTTAAACACTGAAGCTTTCTTT. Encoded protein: CASSSRFGQLNTEAFF.

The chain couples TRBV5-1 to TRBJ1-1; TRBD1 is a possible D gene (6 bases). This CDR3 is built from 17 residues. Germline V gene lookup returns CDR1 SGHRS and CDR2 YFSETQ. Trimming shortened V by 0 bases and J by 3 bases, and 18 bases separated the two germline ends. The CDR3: CASSLATYWGQDTEAFF. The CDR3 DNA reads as TGCGCCAGCAGCTTGGCGACCTACTGGGGACAAGACACTGAAGCTTTCTTT. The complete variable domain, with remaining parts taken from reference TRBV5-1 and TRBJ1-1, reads KAGVTQTPRYLIKTRGQQVTLSCSPISGHRSVSWYQQTPGQGLQFLFEYFSETQRNKGNFPGRFSGRQFSNSRSEMNVSTLELGDSALYLCASSLATYWGQDTEAFFGQGTRLTVV.

CDR3 sequence: CASSQDGGGGLLETQYF. Written as DNA, the CDR3 is TGCGCCAGCAGCCAAGATGGCGGCGGGGGACTGTTGGAGACCCAGTACTTC. The chain is built from TRBV4-1 and TRBJ2-5; 7 bases map to TRBD2. The CDR3 loop spans 17 amino acids. J lost 5 bases, V lost 0 bases, and 12 bases had no gene match. Germline CDR1 reads MGHRA; CDR2 reads YSYEKL.

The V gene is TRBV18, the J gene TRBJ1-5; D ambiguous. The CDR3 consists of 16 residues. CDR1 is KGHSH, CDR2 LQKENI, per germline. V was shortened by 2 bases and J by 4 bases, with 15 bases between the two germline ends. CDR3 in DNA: TGTGCCAGCTCACCAGACGGTCCTTCGGGGAATCAGCCCCAGCATTTT. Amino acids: CASSPDGPSGNQPQHF.